This entry lists 21 T cell receptor beta chains sequenced from one sample in a study of CD8+CD57+ T cells in acquired aplastic anemia. The use of genomic DNA as template underpinned the TCR beta VDJ and CDR3 profiling. TCRdb fed the reads into MiXCR, producing one record per CDR3 protein. The top ten clones hold approximately 20% of a sample with approximately 200,000 distinct CDR3 sequences, about half of them seen once. Whoever was chosen for sequencing had shown CD8+CD57+ cell expansion by flow cytometry. What was sequenced was sorted CD4+, CD8+, or CD8+CD57+ T cells (not recorded which) from PBMCs. The receptors derive from a human donor with aplastic anemia.

Concerning this clonotype itself: A read error may produce the germline difference seen at one junction end. The rearrangement links TRBV2 to TRBJ1-2; TRBD1 matches 8 bases. The CDR3 contains 13 residues. Germline V gene lookup returns CDR1 SNHLY and CDR2 FYNNEI. CDR3: CTSSTTGGYGYTF. The CDR3 DNA reads as TGTACCAGCAGTACAACAGGGGGATATGGCTACACCTTC.

As concerns this clonotype: A single base separates this from a much larger clone, so it may be a read error. The chain links TRBV12-3 or TRBV12-4 to TRBJ1-5; D is unresolved. V was cut by 7 bases and J by 3 bases, with 16 bases left in between. This CDR3 has 15 residues. The CDR3 loop is CASTKPLGINQPQHF. CDR3 DNA sequence: TGTGCCAGCACCAAGCCGTTGGGGATCAATCAGCCCCAGCATTTT.

The chain recombines TRBV9 with TRBJ2-7; D is uncertain. The CDR3 has 14 amino acids. Trimming cost V 0 bases and J 7 bases, with 14 bases left between them. The germline gives CDR1 SGDLS, CDR2 YYNGEE. The CDR3 loop is CASSVVEVFGEQYF. CDR3 bases: TGTGCCAGCAGCGTAGTGGAAGTTTTTGGGGAGCAGTACTTC.

This clonotype was recorded many times. The chain joins TRBV20-1 to TRBJ1-1, with D tentatively TRBD1 (6 bases). Germline values: CDR1 DFQATT, CDR2 SNEGSKA (reference sequence). V gave up 3 bases and J gave up 5 bases, with 16 bases separating them. The CDR3 loop spans 14 amino acids. DNA for the CDR3: TGCAGTGCTAGGCGGGGGGGCGGGAGGACTGAAGCTTTCTTT. Protein sequence: CSARRGGGRTEAFF.

V usage is TRBV10-3 and J usage is TRBJ2-7; weak D call: TRBD1 (7 bases). The V gene's germline CDR1 is ENHRY and CDR2 SYGVKD. Trimming removed 3 bases at V and 4 bases at J, with 16 bases between. This CDR3 spans 15 amino acids. CDR3 coding DNA: TGTGCCATCAGTGAAAGTGGAGGGGGCCCGTACGAGCAGTACTTC. This codes for CAISESGGGPYEQYF.

V is TRBV5-1 and J is TRBJ2-7, with TRBD1 matching 10 bases. The V and J ends lost 7 bases and 1 base, in that order; junction bases with no gene match: 5. Per the germline V gene, CDR1 is SGHRS and CDR2 is YFSETQ. This CDR3 contains 14 residues. The CDR3 is CASRGDRGSYEQYF. The CDR3 region has the DNA TGCGCCAGCCGGGGGGACAGGGGATCCTACGAGCAGTACTTC. The whole variable domain, filled in from reference TRBV5-1 and TRBJ2-7, reads KAGVTQTPRYLIKTRGQQVTLSCSPISGHRSVSWYQQTPGQGLQFLFEYFSETQRNKGNFPGRFSGRQFSNSRSEMNVSTLELGDSALYLCASRGDRGSYEQYFGPGTRLTVT.

The V call is TRBV10-3, the J call TRBJ2-7, with a tentative D call TRBD2 (6 bases). The CDR3 extends over 15 amino acids. Between the trimmed V and J ends, which lost 3 bases and 3 bases, there was a span of 15 bases. Germline lookup yields CDR1 ENHRY and CDR2 SYGVKD. The CDR3 nucleotides read TGTGCCATCAGTGACGGCGGGAAATTACACTACGAGCAGTACTTC. It is translated as CAISDGGKLHYEQYF.

The CDR3 region has the DNA TGTGCCAGCAGCTTAGCCCAGGGGGACTCCTACAATGAGCAGTTCTTC. Its translation is CASSLAQGDSYNEQFF. V is TRBV7-8 and J is TRBJ2-1, with 7 bases that match TRBD1. Unmatched junction bases numbered 2, after V lost 0 bases and J lost 0 bases. The CDR3 runs 16 residues. The germline V gene encodes CDR1 SGHVS and CDR2 FQNEAQ. The full variable domain, rest sourced from reference TRBV7-8 and TRBJ2-1, is GAGVSQSPRYKVAKRGQDVALRCDPISGHVSLFWYQQALGQGPEFLTYFQNEAQLDKSGLPSDRFFAERPEGSVSTLKIQRTQQEDSAVYLCASSLAQGDSYNEQFFGPGTRLTVL.

This chain links TRBV9 with TRBJ2-2, with D perhaps TRBD2 (6 bases). The V end was cut by 2 bases, the J end by 2 bases, with 13 bases between. The CDR3 loop spans 16 amino acids. Germline lookup yields CDR1 SGDLS and CDR2 YYNGEE. CDR3 amino acids: CASSVGGRANTGELFF. The CDR3 coding sequence is TGTGCCAGCAGCGTGGGAGGCAGGGCCAACACCGGGGAGCTGTTTTTT.

A few counts support this clonotype. The chain has TRBV6-5 and TRBJ2-2, with TRBD2 matching 9 bases. The germline V gene has CDR1 MNHEY and CDR2 SVGAGI. The CDR3 runs to 18 residues. Trimming took 2 bases from V and 0 from J; bases not matched to a gene: 7. The CDR3 here is CASSYPRGGGANTGELFF. The CDR3 nucleotides are TGTGCCAGCAGTTACCCCAGGGGCGGGGGGGCGAACACCGGGGAGCTGTTTTTT.

The rearrangement uses TRBV9 and TRBJ1-4, with D maybe TRBD1 (6 bases). V lost 7 bases and J 6 bases, leaving 16 bases between the germline ends. This CDR3 has 14 amino acids. Germline CDR1 and CDR2: SGDLS and YYNGEE. The CDR3: CASGGAGGDEKLFF. The CDR3 DNA sequence: TGTGCCAGCGGAGGAGCTGGGGGCGATGAAAAACTGTTTTTT.

Many counts were recorded for this clonotype. The rearrangement links TRBV10-3 to TRBJ1-5; no reliable D call. The germline V gene encodes CDR1 ENHRY and CDR2 SYGVKD. The V and J ends lost 4 bases and 7 bases respectively, with 11 bases between them. This CDR3 has 13 residues. CDR3 loop: CAISGQVSQPQHF. The DNA of the CDR3 is TGTGCCATCAGTGGGCAGGTTTCACAGCCCCAGCATTTT.

This clonotype was seen once. V usage is TRBV2 and J usage is TRBJ1-6, with D possibly being TRBD1 (5 bases). V was clipped by 6 bases and J by 5 bases, with 14 bases between them. Germline assignment: CDR1 SNHLY and CDR2 FYNNEI. The CDR3 contains 15 residues. CDR3 in DNA: TGTGCCAGCAGCCGACAAACAGGAGATAATTCACCCCTCCACTTT. Protein: CASSRQTGDNSPLHF.

The chain links TRBV5-1 to TRBJ2-5; TRBD2 agrees at 7 bases. The V gene's germline CDR1 is SGHRS and CDR2 YFSETQ. The CDR3 contains 14 residues. V lost 0 bases, J lost 5 bases, and 4 bases stayed unmatched. The CDR3 coding sequence is TGCGCCAGCAGCTTGGTGGAGGGAGGGGAGACCCAGTACTTC. This gives the protein CASSLVEGGETQYF.

This clonotype was detected a few times. The V gene is TRBV19, the J gene TRBJ2-7; D is ambiguous. CDR3 length: 13 amino acids. Germline lookup yields CDR1 LNHDA and CDR2 SQIVND (reference sequence). Trimming removed 4 bases from V and 3 bases from J, with 10 bases in between. The CDR3 coding sequence is TGTGCCAGTAGTAGAGACGACCGCTACGAGCAGTACTTC. Translating it yields CASSRDDRYEQYF.

This clonotype was detected ten times or more. The chain carries TRBV19 and TRBJ1-1; D is unresolved. This CDR3 has 11 amino acids. V was trimmed by 7 bases and J by 5 bases, leaving 8 bases between them. Per the germline V gene, CDR1 is LNHDA and CDR2 is SQIVND (reference sequence). The CDR3 DNA reads TGTGCCAGTAACGGGTGGACTGAAGCTTTCTTT. Its protein is CASNGWTEAFF.

The sample holds many counts of this clonotype. The V gene is TRBV10-1, the J gene TRBJ1-1; D remains unclear. Germline V gives CDR1 WNHNN, CDR2 SYGVQD (reference sequence). The V and J ends lost 0 bases and 4 bases respectively, with 9 bases between them. This CDR3 comprises 14 residues. This CDR3 reads CASSESGEGTEAFF. In DNA form, the CDR3 reads TGCGCCAGCAGTGAGTCAGGAGAGGGCACTGAAGCTTTCTTT.

The gene calls are TRBV10-2 and TRBJ1-2, with 9 nucleotides matching TRBD1. This CDR3 region has 15 residues. Germline CDR1 and CDR2: WSHSY and SAAADI. V lost 6 bases and J lost 2; bases outside the gene matches: 7. The CDR3 loop reads CASRGSGQGNYGYTF. DNA of the CDR3: TGCGCCAGCAGGGGTTCGGGACAGGGAAACTATGGCTACACCTTC.

This clonotype was detected many times. The V call is TRBV6-5, the J call TRBJ2-1, with TRBD1 matching over 8 bases. The trim removed 6 bases at V and 8 bases at J, leaving 9 bases unmatched. The CDR3 has 14 amino acids. Looked up from germline, CDR1 is MNHEY and CDR2 is SVGAGI. This chain's CDR3 is CASSPQGARYEQFF. CDR3 coding DNA: TGTGCCAGCAGCCCCCAGGGGGCGCGCTATGAGCAGTTCTTC.

The rearrangement links TRBV20-1 to TRBJ2-7; 7 positions match TRBD2. The end of the DNA aligns better with TRBJ2-1, so the J call may be wrong. Per the germline V gene, CDR1 is DFQATT and CDR2 is SNEGSKA (reference sequence). The CDR3 extends over 14 amino acids. CDR3 region: CSADDLAGRDEQFF. The CDR3 region has the DNA TGCAGCGCGGATGACTTGGCGGGGAGGGATGAGCAGTTCTTC.

This clonotype was recorded at least ten times. This chain links TRBV20-1 with TRBJ1-5; TRBD1 might be the D (5 bases). This CDR3 region has 15 residues. Germline CDR1 and CDR2: DFQATT and SNEGSKA (reference sequence). Trimming took off 0 bases at V and 3 bases at J, with 12 bases between the two ends. CDR3 loop: CSARDRDHLNQPQHF. CDR3 DNA sequence: TGCAGTGCTAGAGACAGGGACCACCTCAATCAGCCCCAGCATTTT.